Following are 27 T cell receptor beta chains from one sample sequenced in a study of blood T cell repertoires in COVID-19. Data came from immunoSEQ multiplex PCR; TCRdb stores just in-frame clones and leaves some out. The sample lists about 68,000 clones, 65% to 90% seen once, with 20% to 25% in the top ten. The sequencing sample was made of peripheral blood. Receptors were obtained from a man in his fifties or sixties with acute or convalescent COVID-19.

The gene calls are TRBV14 and TRBJ2-1; no firm D call. This CDR3 has 14 amino acids. CDR1 SGHDN and CDR2 FVKESK come from the germline V gene. Deletions cut 3 bases from V and 4 bases from J, with 10 bases between. The CDR3 nucleotides are TGTGCCAGCAGCCACGACTCCCTTTACAATGAGCAGTTCTTC. The encoded protein is CASSHDSLYNEQFF.

The chain is built from TRBV18 and TRBJ2-5, with 10 bases that match TRBD1. Germline assignment: CDR1 KGHSH and CDR2 LQKENI. This CDR3 has 18 amino acids. V was clipped by 3 bases and J by 2 bases; unmatched bases: 12. CDR3 region: CASSPNPGQGLPQETQYF. The DNA for the CDR3 is TGTGCCAGCTCACCTAATCCGGGACAGGGGCTTCCGCAAGAGACCCAGTACTTC.

The rearrangement joins TRBV6-5 to TRBJ2-2; 7 nucleotides line up with TRBD1. CDR3 length: 14 amino acids. From germline, CDR1 is MNHEY and CDR2 SVGAGI. The J segment lost 4 bases and the V segment lost 6 bases, leaving 5 bases of the junction unmatched. CDR3 DNA sequence: TGTGCCAGCAGAGCCGACAGGGTCACCGGGGAGCTGTTTTTT. Translated, it gives CASRADRVTGELFF.

V usage is TRBV6-5 and J usage is TRBJ2-2; 8 nucleotides line up with TRBD1. This CDR3 has 15 residues. The junction had 10 bases not matched to a gene; V was cut back by 8 bases and J by 5 bases. Looked up from germline, CDR1 is MNHEY and CDR2 is SVGAGI. The CDR3 spells CASARTGYKTGELFF. CDR3 DNA sequence: TGTGCCAGCGCTAGGACAGGGTATAAAACCGGGGAGCTGTTTTTT.

This sequence joins TRBV7-6 and TRBJ2-3, with D unclear. The CDR3 is 14 residues long. Trimming pared 2 bases from V and 2 bases from J, leaving 8 bases between. CDR1 SGHVS and CDR2 FNYEAQ come from the germline V gene. CDR3 protein: CASSLRVATDTQYF. The CDR3 DNA sequence: TGTGCCAGCAGCTTACGAGTTGCCACAGATACGCAGTATTTT.

The gene calls are TRBV7-7 and TRBJ2-3; TRBD1 agrees at 9 bases. The CDR3 contains 15 residues. Trimming at V came to 6 bases and at J to 3 bases, leaving 7 bases not matched to a gene. Germline CDR1 SSHAT, CDR2 FNYEAQ (reference sequence). CDR3 in amino acids: CASSQGDRVTDTQYF. The CDR3 region has the DNA TGTGCCAGCAGTCAAGGGGACAGGGTAACAGATACGCAGTATTTT.

The rearrangement links TRBV24-1 to TRBJ1-1, with TRBD1 identical over 9 bases. From germline, CDR1 is KGHDR and CDR2 SFDVKD. The ends lost 7 bases at V and 5 bases at J; junction bases unmatched: 7. This CDR3 is 14 amino acids long. CDR3: CATSSGTGNTEAFF. The CDR3 nucleotides are TGTGCCACCAGCTCCGGGACAGGGAATACTGAAGCTTTCTTT.

This clone has only a few counts. The chain links TRBV5-5 to TRBJ2-7; 10 positions agree with TRBD2. This CDR3 region has 15 residues. V shed 4 bases, J shed 0 bases, and the junction held 4 bases outside the gene matches. Germline values: CDR1 SGHKS, CDR2 YYEKEE (reference sequence). The CDR3 DNA reads TGTGCCAGCAGCGCAACTAGCGGGGTCTCCTACGAGCAGTACTTC. This sequence encodes CASSATSGVSYEQYF.

This sequence joins TRBV5-6 and TRBJ1-6; TRBD1 matches 10 bases. V trimming: 4 bases; J trimming: 5 bases; junction bases outside the gene matches: 12. The CDR3 consists of 18 residues. Germline V lookup: CDR1 SGHDT, CDR2 YYEEEE. The CDR3 loop reads CASSLWTGGVLDNSPLHF. In DNA form, the CDR3 reads TGTGCCAGCAGCCTCTGGACAGGGGGAGTTCTGGATAATTCACCCCTCCACTTT.

The J gene is TRBJ2-7, the V gene TRBV11-1, with TRBD1 matching 7 bases. V dropped 5 bases and J dropped 2; count of bases not matched to a gene: 6. CDR1 and CDR2 (germline): SGHAT, FQDESV (reference sequence). This CDR3 spans 14 amino acids. CDR3 in amino acids: CASSPGQGAYEQYF. The CDR3 DNA reads as TGTGCCAGCAGCCCTGGGCAGGGGGCCTACGAGCAGTACTTC. The full variable domain, in which reference TRBV11-1 and TRBJ2-7 provide the parts outside the CDR3, is EAEVAQSPRYKITEKSQAVAFWCDPISGHATLYWYRQILGQGPELLVQFQDESVVDDSQLPKDRFSAERLKGVDSTLKIQPAELGDSAMYLCASSPGQGAYEQYFGPGTRLTVT.

The chain is built from TRBV5-4 and TRBJ1-2, with D unclear. The CDR3 covers 13 residues. The V gene's germline CDR1 is SGHNT and CDR2 YYREEE (reference sequence). V was clipped by 5 bases and J by 0 bases, with 8 bases between them. In nucleotides, the CDR3 is TGTGCCAGCAGTCGGGAGACTAACTATGGCTACACCTTC. It encodes CASSRETNYGYTF. Looking up the rest from reference TRBV5-4 and TRBJ1-2 gives the full variable domain: ETGVTQSPTHLIKTRGQQVTLRCSSQSGHNTVSWYQQALGQGPQFIFQYYREEENGRGNFPPRFSGLQFPNYSSELNVNALELDDSALYLCASSRETNYGYTFGSGTRLTVV.

V gene TRBV11-2 combines with J gene TRBJ2-2; D may be TRBD1 (7 bases). Deletions cut 5 bases from V and 4 bases from J, with 20 bases between. This CDR3 is built from 17 residues. Per germline, CDR1 SGHAT and CDR2 FQNNGV. The CDR3 DNA is TGTGCCAGCAGCCCTAGCCCTAACAGGGGAGGCACCGGGGAGCTGTTTTTT. It codes for CASSPSPNRGGTGELFF.

The CDR3 region is CASIPSNTEAFF. The CDR3 DNA is TGTGCCAGCATCCCGAGCAACACTGAAGCTTTCTTT. The chain couples TRBV11-3 to TRBJ1-1, with D unresolved. Looked up from germline, CDR1 is SGHNT and CDR2 is YENEEA. This CDR3 contains 12 residues. V was clipped by 7 bases and J by 2 bases, with 8 bases between them.

The rearrangement joins TRBV6-5 to TRBJ1-4; a weak D match, TRBD1 (6 bases). CDR1 is MNHEY and CDR2 is SVGAGI in the germline V gene. Trimming shortened V by 5 bases and J by 4 bases, and 14 bases separated the two germline ends. The CDR3 sequence is 15 residues long. This CDR3 is CASSNPGAFNEKLFF. In nucleotides, the CDR3 is TGTGCCAGCAGTAACCCAGGGGCATTTAATGAAAAACTGTTTTTT.

The chain links TRBV2 to TRBJ1-5; a possible D gene is TRBD1 (6 bases). CDR1 and CDR2 from the germline V gene are SNHLY and FYNNEI. This CDR3 region has 18 residues. With 6 bases removed from V and 1 base from J, the gap between germline ends came to 22 bases. DNA for the CDR3: TGTGCCAGCAGCCACAAACGGGCCGGGGGGCTGAGCAATCAGCCCCAGCATTTT. The encoded protein is CASSHKRAGGLSNQPQHF.

The V gene is TRBV5-1, the J gene TRBJ2-5; 15 nucleotides agree with TRBD2. The CDR3 sequence is 17 residues long. V shed 4 bases and J 6 bases; nucleotides not matched to a gene: 10. CDR1 is SGHRS and CDR2 is YFSETQ in the germline V gene. The CDR3 region is CASSPGLAGGALKTQYF. CDR3 nucleotides: TGCGCCAGCAGCCCCGGACTAGCGGGGGGGGCTTTGAAGACCCAGTACTTC. The variable domain in full, with the rest retrieved from reference TRBV5-1 and TRBJ2-5, is KAGVTQTPRYLIKTRGQQVTLSCSPISGHRSVSWYQQTPGQGLQFLFEYFSETQRNKGNFPGRFSGRQFSNSRSEMNVSTLELGDSALYLCASSPGLAGGALKTQYFGPGTRLLVL.

The chain links TRBV28 to TRBJ2-1; no firm D call. The V end was cut by 4 bases, the J end by 4 bases, with 8 bases between. CDR1 is MDHEN and CDR2 is SYDVKM in the germline V gene. The CDR3 consists of 13 residues. The CDR3 reads CASSYQDYNEQFF. CDR3 coding DNA: TGTGCCAGCAGTTACCAGGATTACAATGAGCAGTTCTTC.

This clone was counted only a few times. The rearrangement uses TRBV24-1 and TRBJ2-5, with TRBD2 matching 9 bases. Germline trimming cut 3 bases from V and 1 base from J; bases unmatched to any gene: 8. This CDR3 comprises 17 residues. CDR1 and CDR2 (germline): KGHDR, SFDVKD. CDR3 in DNA: TGTGCCACCAGTGATCCCCGGCGGGGGGGGGTCCAAGAGACCCAGTACTTC. Protein product: CATSDPRRGGVQETQYF.

The genes are TRBV5-1 and TRBJ2-2; possibly TRBD2 for D (5 bases). Trimming removed 4 bases at V and 4 bases at J, with 8 bases between. The germline CDR1 and CDR2 sequences are SGHRS and YFSETQ. There are 13 residues in the CDR3. Here the CDR3 reads CASSGLSTGELFF. CDR3 in DNA: TGCGCCAGCAGCGGACTGAGCACCGGGGAGCTGTTTTTT.

The chain employs TRBV4-1 and TRBJ2-1, with 7 bases identical to TRBD2. Germline assignment: CDR1 MGHRA and CDR2 YSYEKL. V lost 4 bases to trimming and J lost 4 bases; unmatched junction nucleotides: 7. The CDR3 is 15 residues long. CDR3 sequence (DNA): TGCGCCAGCAGCCCTACCGGGACTACTTACAATGAGCAGTTCTTC. It is translated as CASSPTGTTYNEQFF.

In its sample, this clone was seen once. The V gene is TRBV11-2, the J gene TRBJ2-1; 8 positions match TRBD2. From germline, CDR1 is SGHAT and CDR2 FQNNGV. This CDR3 contains 14 residues. The V segment lost 8 bases and the J segment 8 bases; nucleotides outside the gene matches: 11. CDR3 in amino acids: CASRPSGTSDEQFF. The CDR3 DNA follows: TGTGCCAGCCGCCCCTCCGGGACTAGTGATGAGCAGTTCTTC. Using reference TRBV11-2 and TRBJ2-1 for the parts outside the CDR3, the full variable domain is EAGVAQSPRYKIIEKRQSVAFWCNPISGHATLYWYQQILGQGPKLLIQFQNNGVVDDSQLPKDRFSAERLKGVDSTLKIQPAKLEDSAVYLCASRPSGTSDEQFFGPGTRLTVL.

This clone was recorded a few times. The V and J genes are TRBV30 and TRBJ1-5, with D possibly being TRBD1 (5 bases). CDR1 is GTSNPN and CDR2 is SVGIG in the germline V gene (reference sequence). Trimming removed 2 bases at V and 9 bases at J, with 14 bases between. The CDR3 loop spans 13 amino acids. CDR3 sequence: CAWSPSIGGPQHF. The CDR3 nucleotides read TGTGCCTGGAGTCCTTCAATCGGGGGGCCCCAGCATTTT.

V and J are TRBV5-1 and TRBJ2-7; TRBD1 might be the D (6 bases). The CDR3 length is 13 residues. Per the germline V gene, CDR1 is SGHRS and CDR2 is YFSETQ. The germline V and J ends were trimmed by 3 bases and 5 bases, with 12 bases remaining between them. CDR3 nucleotides: TGCGCCAGCAGCTACACAGGGATCGACGAGCAGTACTTC. Protein product: CASSYTGIDEQYF.

V usage is TRBV9 and J usage is TRBJ1-2; 7 bases are a match to TRBD1. Germline V gene data show CDR1 as SGDLS and CDR2 as YYNGEE. V lost 4 bases and J lost 4; bases outside the gene matches: 10. CDR3 length: 15 residues. The CDR3 DNA follows: TGTGCCAGCAGCTTCCGACAGGGCGTCTTCTATGGCTACACCTTC. Amino acids: CASSFRQGVFYGYTF.

This clone has more than one count but fewer than ten. The chain uses TRBV2 and TRBJ2-7; TRBD2 agrees at 7 bases. V was pared by 5 bases and J by 3 bases, with 7 bases of the junction left unmatched. This CDR3 contains 14 residues. CDR1 SNHLY and CDR2 FYNNEI come from the germline V gene. The CDR3 loop is CASSPGGEVYEQYF. CDR3 nucleotide sequence: TGTGCCAGCAGTCCTGGGGGGGAAGTCTACGAGCAGTACTTC.

In its sample, this clone was seen once. The chain joins TRBV5-1 to TRBJ2-3; D might be TRBD2 (5 bases). Trimming cost V 2 bases and J 2 bases, with 15 bases left between them. The CDR3 spans 16 residues. Germline V gene sequence: CDR1 SGHRS, CDR2 YFSETQ. The CDR3: CASSFEVGLSTDTQYF. The CDR3 bases are TGCGCCAGCAGCTTTGAAGTAGGACTCTCCACAGATACGCAGTATTTT.

This chain links TRBV3-1 (or the pseudogene TRBV3-2) with TRBJ2-1; TRBD2 aligns across 10 bases. Germline assignment: CDR1 LGHDT and CDR2 YNNKEL (reference sequence). The CDR3 loop spans 15 amino acids. V trimming: 4 bases; J trimming: 6 bases; junction bases outside the gene matches: 6. The DNA of the CDR3 is TGTGCCAGCAGCCCCTGGAGCGGGGGGGCCAATGAGCAGTTCTTC. Translation: CASSPWSGGANEQFF.